Listed below are T cell receptor beta chains from one sample, sequenced in a study of CD8 T cells in Susac syndrome. TCRdb reprocessed the immunoSEQ multiplex PCR reads with MiXCR, giving one entry per CDR3 protein. The table includes about 180,000 distinct CDR3 sequences, approximately 94% detected once. Sequencing was performed on CD4+ T cells from PBMCs. Receptor source: a human donor with multiple sclerosis. The CDR3 runs from the conserved cysteine through the conserved F or W. D genes are given only for firm matches. The listing skips clone size in some rows; elsewhere it reads once, few, many or a size class.

d_call: -
v_call: TRBV12-3/TRBV12-4
j_call: TRBJ1-5
clone_size: -
cdr3_aa: CASSRRFNQPQHF
cdr3_nt: TGTGCCTCAAGCCGGCGGTTCAATCAGCCCCAGCATTTT

d_call: -
v_call: TRBV7-2
j_call: TRBJ2-6
clone_size: -
cdr3_aa: CASSPRSGANVLTF
cdr3_nt: TGTGCCAGCAGCCCCAGATCTGGGGCCAACGTCCTGACTTTC

d_call: TRBD2
v_call: TRBV18
j_call: TRBJ2-7
clone_size: few
cdr3_aa: CASSAPGLAGGSYEQYF
cdr3_nt: TGTGCCAGCTCAGCGCCGGGACTAGCGGGGGGTTCCTACGAGCAGTACTTC

d_call: TRBD1
v_call: TRBV5-1
j_call: TRBJ2-3
clone_size: -
cdr3_aa: CASSEGTGADTQYF
cdr3_nt: TGCGCCAGCAGCGAGGGGACAGGGGCAGATACGCAGTATTTT

d_call: -
v_call: TRBV5-1
j_call: TRBJ2-6
clone_size: -
cdr3_aa: CASSSLVSSGANVLTF
cdr3_nt: TGCGCCAGCAGCTCTTTGGTCTCTTCTGGGGCCAACGTCCTGACTTTC

d_call: -
v_call: TRBV19
j_call: TRBJ2-5
clone_size: -
cdr3_aa: CASSPITGTETQYF
cdr3_nt: TGTGCCAGTAGTCCGATCACAGGGACAGAGACCCAGTACTTC

d_call: -
v_call: TRBV12-3/TRBV12-4
j_call: TRBJ2-2
clone_size: few
cdr3_aa: CASRKETGELFF
cdr3_nt: TGTGCCAGCAGGAAGGAGACCGGGGAGCTCTTTTTT

d_call: TRBD1
v_call: TRBV10-2
j_call: TRBJ2-7
clone_size: -
cdr3_aa: CASAPGTGWTYEQYF
cdr3_nt: TGCGCCAGCGCACCCGGGACAGGCTGGACCTACGAGCAGTACTTC

d_call: -
v_call: TRBV11-2
j_call: TRBJ1-1
clone_size: -
cdr3_aa: CASSLDTGRVYTEAFF
cdr3_nt: TGTGCCAGCAGCTTAGACACAGGGAGGGTTTACACTGAAGCTTTCTTT

d_call: TRBD1
v_call: TRBV24-1
j_call: TRBJ2-1
clone_size: -
cdr3_aa: CATSDDTGGNEQFF
cdr3_nt: TGTGCCACCAGTGACGACACAGGGGGCAATGAGCAGTTCTTC

d_call: -
v_call: TRBV6-6
j_call: TRBJ1-3
clone_size: -
cdr3_aa: CASSSLSGAGNTIYF
cdr3_nt: TGTGCCAGCAGTTCTCTCTCAGGGGCTGGAAACACCATATATTTT

d_call: -
v_call: TRBV28
j_call: TRBJ1-5
clone_size: -
cdr3_aa: CATSAGPNQPQHF
cdr3_nt: TGTGCCACCTCCGCAGGACCCAATCAGCCCCAGCATTTT

d_call: -
v_call: TRBV27
j_call: TRBJ2-2
clone_size: -
cdr3_aa: CASRSFGELFF
cdr3_nt: TGTGCCAGCCGTTCGTTCGGGGAGCTGTTTTTT

d_call: -
v_call: TRBV28
j_call: TRBJ2-7
clone_size: -
cdr3_aa: CASSFATSYEQYF
cdr3_nt: TGTGCCAGCAGTTTCGCGACCTCCTACGAGCAGTACTTC

d_call: TRBD1
v_call: TRBV6-1
j_call: TRBJ2-5
clone_size: -
cdr3_aa: CASSWGTGQETQYF
cdr3_nt: TGTGCCAGCAGTTGGGGGACAGGGCAAGAGACCCAGTACTTC

d_call: TRBD1
v_call: TRBV29-1
j_call: TRBJ2-1
clone_size: -
cdr3_aa: CSTVRQGFSNEQFF
cdr3_nt: TGCAGCACCGTTAGACAGGGGTTTAGCAATGAGCAGTTCTTC

d_call: TRBD2
v_call: TRBV5-1
j_call: TRBJ2-1
clone_size: -
cdr3_aa: CASSLTASGYNEQFF
cdr3_nt: TGCGCCAGCAGCTTGACGGCTAGCGGCTACAATGAGCAGTTCTTC

d_call: -
v_call: TRBV24-1
j_call: TRBJ2-3
clone_size: -
cdr3_aa: CATTSTTSTDTQYF
cdr3_nt: TGTGCCACCACCTCAACAACTAGCACAGATACGCAGTATTTT

d_call: -
v_call: TRBV28
j_call: TRBJ1-2
clone_size: -
cdr3_aa: CASSLLRGTGNYGYTF
cdr3_nt: TGTGCCAGCAGTTTACTGAGGGGGACCGGGAACTATGGCTACACCTTC

d_call: TRBD2
v_call: TRBV7-2
j_call: TRBJ2-7
clone_size: -
cdr3_aa: CASSLGTSGRTFHSYEQYF
cdr3_nt: TGTGCCAGCAGCTTAGGGACTAGCGGGAGGACCTTCCACTCCTACGAGCAGTACTTC

d_call: -
v_call: TRBV2
j_call: TRBJ2-7
clone_size: -
cdr3_aa: CASSMGGLTQYF
cdr3_nt: TGTGCCAGCAGTATGGGGGGGCTGACGCAGTACTTC

d_call: -
v_call: TRBV28
j_call: TRBJ1-2
clone_size: -
cdr3_aa: CASSPLLRMSYGYTF
cdr3_nt: TGTGCCAGCAGTCCCCTCCTCAGAATGTCCTATGGCTACACCTTC

d_call: TRBD1
v_call: TRBV15
j_call: TRBJ1-2
clone_size: once
cdr3_aa: CATSLGQGGGYTF
cdr3_nt: TGTGCCACCAGCTTGGGACAGGGAGGTGGCTACACCTTC

d_call: TRBD2
v_call: TRBV30
j_call: TRBJ2-3
clone_size: -
cdr3_aa: CAWSVDGRVIDTQYF
cdr3_nt: TGTGCCTGGAGTGTAGACGGGAGGGTAATAGATACGCAGTATTTT

d_call: -
v_call: TRBV6-2/TRBV6-3
j_call: TRBJ1-5
clone_size: -
cdr3_aa: CASSVDRGVSNQPQHF
cdr3_nt: TGTGCCAGCAGTGTGGACAGAGGTGTTAGCAATCAGCCCCAGCATTTT

d_call: TRBD1
v_call: TRBV29-1
j_call: TRBJ2-7
clone_size: -
cdr3_aa: CSVGTGLTSYEQYF
cdr3_nt: TGCAGCGTTGGGACAGGGCTTACCTCCTACGAGCAGTACTTC

d_call: TRBD1
v_call: TRBV2
j_call: TRBJ1-5
clone_size: -
cdr3_aa: CASSATGYGNQPQHF
cdr3_nt: TGTGCCAGCAGCGCGACAGGGTATGGCAATCAGCCCCAGCATTTT

d_call: TRBD1
v_call: TRBV20-1
j_call: TRBJ2-3
clone_size: -
cdr3_aa: CSARGDRVDTQYF
cdr3_nt: TGCAGTGCTAGAGGGGACAGGGTGGATACGCAGTATTTT

d_call: -
v_call: TRBV12-3/TRBV12-4
j_call: TRBJ1-2
clone_size: -
cdr3_aa: CASSLGYGYTF
cdr3_nt: TGTGCCAGCAGTTTAGGATATGGCTACACCTTC

d_call: -
v_call: TRBV28
j_call: TRBJ1-6
clone_size: few
cdr3_aa: CASSLGVSSYNSPLHF
cdr3_nt: TGTGCCAGCAGTTTAGGTGTAAGCTCCTATAATTCACCCCTCCACTTT

d_call: -
v_call: TRBV12-3/TRBV12-4
j_call: TRBJ2-3
clone_size: once
cdr3_aa: CASSPGLGSTDTQYF
cdr3_nt: TGTGCCAGCTCACCCGGGCTAGGCAGCACAGATACGCAGTATTTT

d_call: -
v_call: TRBV5-1
j_call: TRBJ1-1
clone_size: -
cdr3_aa: CASSLVPRQGGYSEAFF
cdr3_nt: TGCGCCAGCAGCTTGGTCCCCAGGCAGGGAGGATATAGTGAAGCTTTCTTT

d_call: -
v_call: TRBV7-2
j_call: TRBJ1-6
clone_size: few
cdr3_aa: CASSPLTSYNSPLHF
cdr3_nt: TGTGCCAGCAGCCCATTAACCTCCTATAATTCACCCCTCCACTTT

d_call: TRBD2
v_call: TRBV30
j_call: TRBJ2-5
clone_size: -
cdr3_aa: CAWSVLPGLAGGFLLHETQYF
cdr3_nt: TGTGCCTGGAGTGTACTACCGGGACTAGCGGGGGGCTTTCTACTACACGAGACCCAGTACTTC

d_call: -
v_call: TRBV6-5
j_call: TRBJ2-5
clone_size: -
cdr3_aa: CASSRQNQETQYF
cdr3_nt: TGTGCCAGCAGTCGACAGAACCAAGAGACCCAGTACTTC

d_call: TRBD1
v_call: TRBV4-2
j_call: TRBJ2-2
clone_size: -
cdr3_aa: CASSQAPQGYTGELFF
cdr3_nt: TGTGCCAGCAGCCAAGCCCCACAGGGGTACACCGGGGAGCTGTTTTTT

d_call: -
v_call: TRBV24-1
j_call: TRBJ1-2
clone_size: -
cdr3_aa: CATSAPTYGYTF
cdr3_nt: TGTGCCACCAGTGCCCCGACCTATGGCTACACCTTC

d_call: -
v_call: TRBV28
j_call: TRBJ2-7
clone_size: -
cdr3_aa: CASTNGAGPTYEQYF
cdr3_nt: TGTGCCAGCACCAATGGGGCAGGGCCTACCTACGAGCAGTACTTC

d_call: TRBD1
v_call: TRBV28
j_call: TRBJ2-7
clone_size: -
cdr3_aa: CASSYQGVWSYEQYF
cdr3_nt: TGTGCCAGCAGTTACCAGGGGGTTTGGTCCTACGAGCAGTACTTC

d_call: -
v_call: TRBV5-1
j_call: TRBJ2-3
clone_size: -
cdr3_aa: CASSGSSTDTQYF
cdr3_nt: TGCGCCAGCAGCGGCTCCTCCACAGATACGCAGTATTTT

d_call: TRBD1
v_call: TRBV24-1
j_call: TRBJ2-2
clone_size: -
cdr3_aa: CATSDSWTGWGNTGELFF
cdr3_nt: TGTGCCACCAGTGATTCCTGGACAGGCTGGGGGAACACCGGGGAGCTGTTTTTT

d_call: TRBD2
v_call: TRBV4-3
j_call: TRBJ2-3
clone_size: -
cdr3_aa: CASSQEVAGGSITQYF
cdr3_nt: TGCGCCAGCAGCCAAGAAGTAGCGGGAGGGTCTATTACGCAGTATTTT

d_call: TRBD1
v_call: TRBV2
j_call: TRBJ1-1
clone_size: -
cdr3_aa: CASRPTGGPEAFF
cdr3_nt: TGTGCCAGCAGACCGACAGGGGGCCCTGAAGCTTTCTTT

d_call: -
v_call: TRBV30
j_call: TRBJ2-5
clone_size: -
cdr3_aa: CAWSPGGGGETQYF
cdr3_nt: TGTGCCTGGAGCCCAGGGGGGGGAGGGGAGACCCAGTACTTC

d_call: -
v_call: TRBV29-1
j_call: TRBJ2-2
clone_size: once
cdr3_aa: CSVGGNTGELFF
cdr3_nt: TGCAGCGTCGGAGGGAACACCGGGGAGCTGTTTTTT

d_call: TRBD1
v_call: TRBV10-3
j_call: TRBJ2-7
clone_size: -
cdr3_aa: CAISRTGASEQYF
cdr3_nt: TGTGCCATCAGCAGGACAGGGGCGAGCGAGCAGTACTTC

d_call: TRBD1
v_call: TRBV19
j_call: TRBJ2-1
clone_size: -
cdr3_aa: CASSTPPGQGSPYNEQFF
cdr3_nt: TGTGCCAGTAGTACCCCCCCGGGACAGGGTTCGCCCTACAATGAGCAGTTCTTC

d_call: TRBD2
v_call: TRBV5-6
j_call: TRBJ2-1
clone_size: -
cdr3_aa: CASSRGGRNEQFF
cdr3_nt: TGTGCCAGCAGCCGCGGGGGGCGCAATGAGCAGTTCTTC